The source of this TCR beta chain is a study of cytomegalovirus exposure and HLA in healthy donors. As regards this clone: This sample includes further DNA sequences coding for the same CDR3.

After removal of 2 bases from V and 5 bases from J, the junction contained 2 bases not matched to a gene. The CDR3 covers 13 residues. The germline CDR1 and CDR2 sequences are SEHNR and FQNEAQ (reference sequence). The PCR used 60 Vbeta and 13 Jbeta primers. Profiling relied on immunoSEQ multiplex PCR, and the TCRdb table lists in-frame clones only, not all of them. The table has around 160,000 clones, approximately 80% seen once. Sequenced sample: PBMCs. This TCR was recovered from a woman aged 40 to 50 in good health and CMV-seropositive. The chain is built from TRBV7-9 and TRBJ1-1, with 7 nucleotides matching TRBD1. CDR3 amino acids: CASSLLQGTEAFF. Written as DNA, the CDR3 is TGTGCCAGCAGCTTATTACAGGGGACTGAAGCTTTCTTT.